A selection of T cell receptor beta chains follows, all from one sample in a study of blood T cell repertoires in COVID-19. Assay: immunoSEQ multiplex PCR; the TCRdb copy retains only in-frame clones and omits some. The sample yields 150,000 to 200,000 clones, about 92% seen once. The specimen sequenced was peripheral blood. These receptors were collected from a man aged 55 to 69 with active or convalescent COVID-19. Each CDR3 is given with its conserved first and last residue. A D gene is named only where the DNA matches it firmly. Not every row has a clone size; where given, it reads once, few, many or a size class.

v_call	d_call	j_call	clone_size	cdr3_aa	cdr3_nt
TRBV7-7	TRBD2	TRBJ2-5	.	CASSLVPSGGETQYF	TGTGCCAGCAGCTTAGTCCCTAGCGGAGGAGAGACCCAGTACTTC
TRBV19	.	TRBJ1-1	once	CASSTQGITEAFF	TGTGCCAGTAGTACGCAGGGTATAACTGAAGCTTTCTTT
TRBV5-1	TRBD2	TRBJ2-7	.	CASSLGPSGSEQYF	TGCGCCAGCAGCTTGGGTCCTAGCGGGAGCGAGCAGTACTTC
TRBV6-5	.	TRBJ1-5	.	CASGREGAQPQHF	TGTGCCAGCGGCAGGGAAGGGGCTCAGCCCCAGCATTTT
TRBV4-1	TRBD2	TRBJ2-5	.	CASSQEGLAETQYF	TGCGCCAGCAGCCAAGAGGGACTAGCAGAGACCCAGTACTTC
TRBV2	.	TRBJ2-1	.	CASSVYYYNEQFF	TGTGCCAGCAGTGTGTACTACTACAATGAGCAGTTCTTC
TRBV27	.	TRBJ1-2	.	CASSFGQLGGYTF	TGTGCCAGCAGTTTTGGTCAGCTAGGTGGCTACACCTTC
TRBV19	TRBD1	TRBJ1-2	.	CASSMDRARGGYTF	TGTGCCAGTAGTATGGACAGGGCCCGAGGGGGCTACACCTTC
TRBV12-5	TRBD1	TRBJ2-3	.	CASGLGQGLVFADTQYF	TGTGCTAGTGGTCTGGGACAGGGTTTGGTGTTTGCAGATACGCAGTATTTT
TRBV21-1	.	TRBJ2-6	.	CASSKGAPGQGHSGANVLTF	TGTGCCAGCAGCAAAGGTGCTCCAGGACAGGGCCACTCTGGGGCCAACGTCCTGACTTTC
TRBV3-1/TRBV3-2	TRBD1	TRBJ1-1	.	CASSPGQGLNTEAFF	TGTGCCAGCAGCCCCGGACAGGGTCTGAACACTGAAGCTTTCTTT
TRBV10-3	.	TRBJ1-2	.	CAAMDSNYGYTF	TGTGCCGCCATGGACTCTAACTATGGCTACACCTTC
TRBV16	.	TRBJ1-2	.	CASSQTQGAGGF	TGTGCCAGCAGCCAAACCCAGGGAGCGGGGGGCTTC
TRBV19	TRBD1	TRBJ2-2	.	CASSSGQVGPGELFF	TGTGCCAGTAGTTCCGGACAGGTGGGACCCGGGGAGCTGTTTTTT
TRBV4-2	TRBD1	TRBJ1-5	few	CASSQTTQQGSNQPQHF	TGTGCCAGCAGCCAAACCACCCAACAGGGGAGCAATCAGCCCCAGCATTTT
TRBV2	.	TRBJ2-3	.	CASTGMGPDTQYF	TGTGCCAGTACAGGGATGGGACCAGATACGCAGTATTTT
TRBV7-2	TRBD1	TRBJ1-5	few	CASRTGASNQPQHF	TGTGCCAGCAGGACAGGGGCCTCGAATCAGCCCCAGCATTTT
TRBV6-6	.	TRBJ1-1	.	CASSYSGYRDEAFF	TGTGCCAGCAGTTACTCAGGGTACAGGGATGAAGCTTTCTTT
TRBV5-4	.	TRBJ2-7	.	CASSLRGWGPDYEQYF	TGTGCCAGCAGCTTGCGCGGTTGGGGGCCCGACTACGAGCAGTACTTC
TRBV7-2	.	TRBJ2-7	.	CASSLGWGKEQYF	TGTGCCAGCAGCTTAGGATGGGGCAAAGAGCAGTACTTC
TRBV5-1	.	TRBJ2-3	.	CASSLASSTDTQYF	TGCGCCAGCAGCTTGGCCTCTAGCACAGATACGCAGTATTTT
TRBV7-9	.	TRBJ2-7	few	CASSFLYEQYF	TGTGCCAGCAGCTTCCTCTACGAGCAGTACTTC
TRBV6-5	.	TRBJ1-1	.	CASGGRGHLNTEAFF	TGTGCCAGCGGGGGCAGGGGCCACCTGAACACTGAAGCTTTCTTT
TRBV4-2	.	TRBJ2-2	.	CASSQEPGTNTGELFF	TGTGCCAGCAGCCAAGAACCGGGGACGAACACCGGGGAGCTGTTTTTT
TRBV7-2	.	TRBJ1-5	few	CASSGAGGNQPQHF	TGTGCCAGCAGCGGAGCGGGGGGCAATCAGCCCCAGCATTTT
TRBV27	TRBD2	TRBJ2-1	.	CASKVTGTSGHNEQFF	TGTGCCAGCAAAGTTACCGGGACTAGCGGACACAATGAGCAGTTCTTC
TRBV5-1	.	TRBJ1-4	.	CASSSQGRTNEKLFF	TGCGCCAGCAGCTCCCAAGGGAGAACTAATGAAAAACTGTTTTTT
TRBV14	.	TRBJ1-3	.	CASSQITRGHTIYF	TGTGCCAGCAGCCAGATCACCAGGGGCCACACCATATATTTT
TRBV5-1	.	TRBJ1-2	.	CASSLALDSQYGYTF	TGCGCCAGCAGCTTGGCCTTGGACAGTCAGTATGGCTACACCTTC
TRBV18	.	TRBJ1-4	.	CASSGPRPSTNEKLFF	TGTGCCAGCTCAGGCCCCAGGCCCTCAACTAATGAAAAACTGTTTTTT
TRBV5-4	.	TRBJ2-3	.	CASSLAAGTDTQYF	TGTGCCAGCAGCTTGGCCGCGGGCACAGATACGCAGTATTTT
TRBV11-2	.	TRBJ2-1	.	CASRTTGHNEQFF	TGTGCCAGCAGGACCACAGGCCACAATGAGCAGTTCTTC